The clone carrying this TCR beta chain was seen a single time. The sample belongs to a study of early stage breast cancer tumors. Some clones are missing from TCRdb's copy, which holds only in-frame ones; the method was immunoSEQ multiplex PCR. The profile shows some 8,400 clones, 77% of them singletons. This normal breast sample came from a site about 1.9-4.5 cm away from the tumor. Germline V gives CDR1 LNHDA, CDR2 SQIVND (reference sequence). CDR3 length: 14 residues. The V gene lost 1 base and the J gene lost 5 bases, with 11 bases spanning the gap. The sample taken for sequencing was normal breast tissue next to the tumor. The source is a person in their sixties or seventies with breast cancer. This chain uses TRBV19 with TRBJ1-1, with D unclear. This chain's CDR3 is CASSIVVGSTEAFF. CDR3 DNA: TGTGCCAGTAGTATAGTAGTCGGCAGTACTGAAGCTTTCTTT.